These T cell receptor beta chains were read from a single sample in a study of shared clonotypes between healthy human individuals. Only in-frame clones appear in the TCRdb table, and some are missing; sequencing was by immunoSEQ multiplex PCR. The sample yields over 2 million clones, around 90% seen once. The specimen was naive CD4+ T cells from PBMCs. These receptors originate from a man aged 18 to 29 in good health. Some clones in this sample may be carry-over from other donors' samples. Both conserved end residues are trimmed from each CDR3. Each record gives: V gene, J gene, CDR3 protein.

v_call: TRBV7-9
j_call: TRBJ2-2
cdr3_aa: ASNRMNTGELF

v_call: TRBV12-5
j_call: TRBJ2-4
cdr3_aa: ASGSTSALAKNIQY

v_call: TRBV28
j_call: TRBJ2-1
cdr3_aa: ASSLAGEGGSNEQF

v_call: TRBV18
j_call: TRBJ1-3
cdr3_aa: ASSPTIPGQGSLQGNTIY

v_call: TRBV5-6
j_call: TRBJ2-7
cdr3_aa: ASSPLGQEYEQY

v_call: TRBV7-8
j_call: TRBJ1-5
cdr3_aa: ASSPERVGQPQH

v_call: TRBV28
j_call: TRBJ1-3
cdr3_aa: ASSPRGGLYGNTIY

v_call: TRBV7-9
j_call: TRBJ1-1
cdr3_aa: ASSLSLNTEAF

v_call: TRBV28
j_call: TRBJ2-7
cdr3_aa: ASSESGRGNEQY

v_call: TRBV5-4
j_call: TRBJ1-1
cdr3_aa: ASSSPTTGSDERAF

v_call: TRBV6-1
j_call: TRBJ1-2
cdr3_aa: ASSEPVT

v_call: TRBV9
j_call: TRBJ2-5
cdr3_aa: ASSPGTSGMETQY

v_call: TRBV4-1
j_call: TRBJ1-2
cdr3_aa: ASSQVGLKGYT

v_call: TRBV29-1
j_call: TRBJ2-1
cdr3_aa: SPRTAYNEQF

v_call: TRBV5-1
j_call: TRBJ2-7
cdr3_aa: ASSLQGASYEQY

v_call: TRBV5-4
j_call: TRBJ2-5
cdr3_aa: ASSGPRGSETQY

v_call: TRBV11-3
j_call: TRBJ2-7
cdr3_aa: ASSLTGYAEQY

v_call: TRBV19
j_call: TRBJ1-1
cdr3_aa: ASSTLYRDGTEAF

v_call: TRBV11-2
j_call: TRBJ2-3
cdr3_aa: ASSHGRGGSITDTQY

v_call: TRBV5-6
j_call: TRBJ2-7
cdr3_aa: ASSSVGQAHMDEQY

v_call: TRBV27
j_call: TRBJ2-7
cdr3_aa: ASSLGQGTYEQY

v_call: TRBV7-7
j_call: TRBJ1-1
cdr3_aa: ARGISRDQNTEAF

v_call: TRBV28
j_call: TRBJ2-7
cdr3_aa: ASSSSLYEQY

v_call: TRBV10-1
j_call: TRBJ2-7
cdr3_aa: ASSSGTSGIYEQY

v_call: TRBV12-2
j_call: TRBJ2-7
cdr3_aa: ASRLEFGLSSYEQY

v_call: TRBV7-2
j_call: TRBJ2-2
cdr3_aa: ASTIGFPPGELF

v_call: TRBV28
j_call: TRBJ2-7
cdr3_aa: ASRKKTGTSGYEQY

v_call: TRBV6-1
j_call: TRBJ2-5
cdr3_aa: ASSENRAGGETQY

v_call: TRBV5-4
j_call: TRBJ2-3
cdr3_aa: ASSLPGTSGSADTQY